The present TCR beta chain was sequenced within a study of blood T cell repertoires in COVID-19. Recruitment covered some 25 US areas and drew participants whose ages spanned roughly 18 to 90 years. The authors' processing: The assay estimated nucleated cells by amplifying reference gene primers. Libraries were prepared by immunoSEQ multiplex PCR; TCRdb keeps only in-frame clonotypes and omits some of them. That table furnishes V, J and clone size, whereas the DNA furnished D and trimming. In the table there are approximately 250,000 clones, approximately 91% of which are singletons. This CDR3 comprises 13 residues. The V end lost 2 bases, the J end lost 7 bases, and 11 bases lay between the germline ends. Germline V CDR1 and CDR2: MNHEY, SVGAGI.

Sequenced input: PBMCs or T cells enriched from blood (not recorded which). This clonotype was sampled from a woman younger than 45 who had recovered from COVID-19. The chain couples TRBV6-5 to TRBJ1-1; D is possibly TRBD1 (5 bases). DNA for the CDR3: TGTGCCAGCAGTTACGAGGTAGGGGTTGAAGCTTTCTTT. Its protein is CASSYEVGVEAFF.